Here is one TCR beta chain with its context. This clonotype was counted between two and nine times. Its antigen remains unidentified. No much larger clonotype is one base removed from it; base qualities were not supplied. The germline V gene encodes CDR1 LGHNA and CDR2 YNFKEQ. Trimming takes 1 base from V and 1 base from J, and the germline ends sit 8 bases apart. Including cysteine and phenylalanine, the CDR3 has 15 amino acids. This entry keeps only the CDR3 DNA: 45 bases, framed from base 1. The sample originates from a study of CD8 T cells in ankylosing spondylitis (TCRdb year 2017). General notes on the study: The study set out to find disease-linked TCR variants by profiling T cell receptor beta repertoires in ankylosing spondylitis patients and healthy donors. The whole study cohort included about a hundred healthy donors and 25 ankylosing spondylitis patients. Peripheral blood samples were taken, and synovial fluid was additionally collected from ankylosing spondylitis patients. Results and caveats for the whole study, not just this receptor: Some of the motif variants had been reported before in the synovial fluid and blood of reactive arthritis patients, a finding that suggests common disease-initiation mechanisms. Significant enrichment of the disease-linked clones was reported in matched synovial fluid samples from ankylosing spondylitis patients. A TCR beta motif made up of 7 to 9 highly homologous amino acid variants appeared to be characteristic of blood from ankylosing spondylitis patients. The disease-linked clones had a CD8+ phenotype and were found at relatively low frequencies in peripheral blood.

Instrument used: Illumina HiSeq 2500. Quantitative 5'-RACE with molecular barcodes was used to prepare TCR beta libraries. Per the authors' processing: To identify disease-linked TCR variants, a new computational method was used, one built on a probabilistic model of VDJ rearrangement. TCRdb passed the public sequencing reads through fastp at Q25 and MiXCR, retaining productive beta sequences. Every CDR3 protein is listed once, alongside the most common genes and DNA of its rows. The V and J calls were determined by TCRdb, not by the authors. In this sample the table shows 670,000 or so distinct CDR3 sequences, about 20% of which occur a single time. The ten largest clones take up approximately 18% of the sample.

Sequencing was carried out using blood, either unsorted or a sorted T cell fraction (not recorded which). Here the chain combines TRBV4-2 and TRBJ1-3, and TRBD1 may be the D gene, going by 5 matching bases. The TCR was taken from a male donor with ankylosing spondylitis. The CDR3 amino acid sequence is: CASSQGGASGNTIYF. The DNA reads as follows: TGTGCCAGCAGCCAAGGGGGCGCGTCTGGAAACACCATATATTTT.